A selection of T cell receptor beta chains follows, all from one sample in a study of cytomegalovirus exposure and HLA in healthy donors. Sequencing was performed with immunoSEQ multiplex PCR; in TCRdb, only in-frame clones are kept and a portion is missing. The top ten clones hold 5.5% to 6% of a sample with about 160,000 clones, 70% to 90% of them seen once. Sequencing input: PBMCs. These receptor sequences come from a woman younger than 45 in good health and CMV-seronegative. The CDR3 runs from the conserved cysteine through the conserved F or W. Fields, in order: V gene, clone size, D gene, CDR3 length, J gene, CDR3 DNA, CDR3 protein. A D gene is named only where the DNA matches it firmly. The size of a clone is reported for some rows only, either as once, few or many, or as a class for expanded clones.

V gene: TRBV30; clone size: NA; D gene: TRBD2; CDR3 length: 15; J gene: TRBJ2-3; CDR3 DNA: TGTGCCTGGAGTGTACTGGGACTAGCGACAGATACGCAGTATTTT; CDR3 protein: CAWSVLGLATDTQYF
V gene: TRBV6-5; clone size: NA; D gene: NA; CDR3 length: 10; J gene: TRBJ2-7; CDR3 DNA: TGTGCCAGCTCTCGGGGGGAGCAGTACTTC; CDR3 protein: CASSRGEQYF
V gene: TRBV4-1; clone size: few; D gene: NA; CDR3 length: 15; J gene: TRBJ1-6; CDR3 DNA: TGCGCCAGCAGCCAAGAAGGCCAGTTAAATTCACCCCTCCACTTT; CDR3 protein: CASSQEGQLNSPLHF
V gene: TRBV11-2; clone size: NA; D gene: TRBD1; CDR3 length: 14; J gene: TRBJ2-5; CDR3 DNA: TGTGCCAGCAGCTTAGGGACAGGGGGAGAGACCCAGTACTTC; CDR3 protein: CASSLGTGGETQYF
V gene: TRBV5-4; clone size: NA; D gene: TRBD2; CDR3 length: 16; J gene: TRBJ2-5; CDR3 DNA: TGTGCCAGCAGCCTTAGCGGGGGGACCGGGAGAGAGACCCAGTACTTC; CDR3 protein: CASSLSGGTGRETQYF
V gene: TRBV6-4; clone size: NA; D gene: NA; CDR3 length: 11; J gene: TRBJ1-2; CDR3 DNA: TGTGCCAGCAGTGACAACCATGGCTACACCTTC; CDR3 protein: CASSDNHGYTF
V gene: TRBV5-4; clone size: NA; D gene: TRBD2; CDR3 length: 14; J gene: TRBJ2-5; CDR3 DNA: TGTGCCAGCAGCTTGGGCGGGGGACAAGAGACCCAGTACTTC; CDR3 protein: CASSLGGGQETQYF
V gene: TRBV9; clone size: NA; D gene: NA; CDR3 length: 14; J gene: TRBJ2-7; CDR3 DNA: TGTGCCAGCAGCCCCGCGCTGAGTAACTACGAGCAGTACTTC; CDR3 protein: CASSPALSNYEQYF
V gene: TRBV15; clone size: NA; D gene: NA; CDR3 length: 15; J gene: TRBJ1-5; CDR3 DNA: TGTGCCACCAGCAGAGATCGTGGGAGCAATCAGCCCCAGCATTTT; CDR3 protein: CATSRDRGSNQPQHF
V gene: TRBV4-1; clone size: NA; D gene: NA; CDR3 length: 13; J gene: TRBJ2-1; CDR3 DNA: TGCGCCAGCAGCCTAGGGAACTACAATGAGCAGTTCTTC; CDR3 protein: CASSLGNYNEQFF
V gene: TRBV5-1; clone size: NA; D gene: TRBD1; CDR3 length: 15; J gene: TRBJ2-5; CDR3 DNA: TGCGCCAGCAGCCCGGGACAGGGCGTGGGAGAGACCCAGTACTTC; CDR3 protein: CASSPGQGVGETQYF
V gene: TRBV20-1; clone size: NA; D gene: NA; CDR3 length: 11; J gene: TRBJ1-2; CDR3 DNA: TGCAGTGCCTCGAATAATTATGGCTACACCTTC; CDR3 protein: CSASNNYGYTF
V gene: TRBV4-2; clone size: NA; D gene: NA; CDR3 length: 23; J gene: TRBJ2-7; CDR3 DNA: TGTGCCAGCAGCCAAGATCCCCCACGACGAGACACGACAATGGGTGTCTTCCCCTACGAGCAGTACTTC; CDR3 protein: CASSQDPPRRDTTMGVFPYEQYF